These T cell receptor beta chains were read from a single sample in a study of OX40 agonist ivuxolimab in advanced cancers. This table comes from immunoSEQ multiplex PCR, and its TCRdb copy is limited to in-frame clones, with some not included. The data contain just over 90,000 clones, roughly 92% of them singletons. The sequenced sample was CD4+ or CD8+ T cells sorted from blood, obtained in a trial of the OX40 agonist ivuxolimab. Source of these receptors: an adult with an advanced solid tumor such as melanoma, head and neck, liver or kidney cancer. Each CDR3 is given with its conserved first and last residue. D genes are given only for firm matches.

J: TRBJ2-7; V: TRBV7-9; D: .; DNA: TGTGCCAGCAGTTTCACCGGGAACTACGAGCAGTACTTC; CDR3: CASSFTGNYEQYF
J: TRBJ2-1; V: TRBV11-2; D: TRBD2; DNA: TGTGCCAGCAGCTTAGTGACTAGCGATTACAATGAGCAGTTCTTC; CDR3: CASSLVTSDYNEQFF
J: TRBJ2-3; V: TRBV5-6; D: TRBD2; DNA: TGTGCCAGCAGCTTCGGCCTAGCGGGATACACAGATACGCAGTATTTT; CDR3: CASSFGLAGYTDTQYF
J: TRBJ2-7; V: TRBV10-3; D: .; DNA: TGTGCCATCAGTGTAGACAGGCGTCCCTACGAGCAGTACTTC; CDR3: CAISVDRRPYEQYF
J: TRBJ2-7; V: TRBV27; D: TRBD2; DNA: TGTGCCAGCAGATTACTAGCGGGGACAGCCTACGAGCAGTACTTC; CDR3: CASRLLAGTAYEQYF
J: TRBJ2-7; V: TRBV30; D: TRBD1; DNA: TGTGCCTGGAGGAGGATGGACAGGGGAATATACGAGCAGTACTTC; CDR3: CAWRRMDRGIYEQYF
J: TRBJ2-5; V: TRBV2; D: TRBD1; DNA: TGTGCCAGCAGTCCGGACAGGGATGGAGAGACCCAGTACTTC; CDR3: CASSPDRDGETQYF
J: TRBJ2-7; V: TRBV29-1; D: .; DNA: TGCAGCGTTAAGGGGGGCTACGAGCAGTACTTC; CDR3: CSVKGGYEQYF
J: TRBJ1-3; V: TRBV27; D: .; DNA: TGTGCCAGCAGTTTAGCATCTGGAAACACCATATATTTT; CDR3: CASSLASGNTIYF
J: TRBJ2-5; V: TRBV13; D: .; DNA: TGTGCCAGCAGCTTAGGCCGGAGGGAGACCCAGTACTTC; CDR3: CASSLGRRETQYF
J: TRBJ2-1; V: TRBV7-2; D: .; DNA: TGTGCCAGCAGCTTAACAGGTTATCCCGACAATGAGCAGTTCTTC; CDR3: CASSLTGYPDNEQFF
J: TRBJ2-7; V: TRBV29-1; D: TRBD1; DNA: TGCAGCGTTACTTACCAGGGGGTCACCTACGAGCAGTACTTC; CDR3: CSVTYQGVTYEQYF
J: TRBJ1-1; V: TRBV27; D: .; DNA: TGTGCCAGCAGTTTGACCGGGGCTAACACTGAAGCTTTCTTT; CDR3: CASSLTGANTEAFF
J: TRBJ1-5; V: TRBV4-1; D: TRBD1; DNA: TGCGCCAGCAGCCAGCCTCCGGGACAGGGCCGTCAGCCCCAGCATTTT; CDR3: CASSQPPGQGRQPQHF
J: TRBJ1-1; V: TRBV27; D: .; DNA: TGTGCCAGCAGTTTAGGGTCCAGATCGGGGACTGAAGCTTTCTTT; CDR3: CASSLGSRSGTEAFF
J: TRBJ2-1; V: TRBV29-1; D: TRBD2; DNA: TGCAGCGTTGTATCATGGACTAGCGGGGGGGCATCGGGTCTCTCCTACAATGAGCAGTTCTTC; CDR3: CSVVSWTSGGASGLSYNEQFF
J: TRBJ2-3; V: TRBV4-3; D: .; DNA: TGCGCCAGCAGCCAAGACAGCTCCTCAGCAGATACGCAGTATTTT; CDR3: CASSQDSSSADTQYF
J: TRBJ1-3; V: TRBV12-5; D: .; DNA: TGTGCTAGTGCCTCGGGACCTGGAAACACCATATATTTT; CDR3: CASASGPGNTIYF
J: TRBJ1-1; V: TRBV30; D: .; DNA: TGTGCCTGGACCCGGGACGGTTTGAACACTGAAGCTTTCTTT; CDR3: CAWTRDGLNTEAFF
J: TRBJ1-1; V: TRBV5-6; D: .; DNA: TGTGCCAGCAGCTTGGGGTCGATAGGCGAAGCTTTCTTT; CDR3: CASSLGSIGEAFF
J: TRBJ2-1; V: TRBV9; D: TRBD2; DNA: TGTGCCAGCAGCGGGACTAGCGGGAGAAGGGTCAATGAGCAGTTCTTC; CDR3: CASSGTSGRRVNEQFF
J: TRBJ2-5; V: TRBV6-1; D: TRBD2; DNA: TGTGCCAGCAGTGGGCTAGCGGGCCTCCAAGAGACCCAGTACTTC; CDR3: CASSGLAGLQETQYF
J: TRBJ1-6; V: TRBV27; D: .; DNA: TGTGCCAGCAGTTTAGTAATCGGGGGGAGCTCACCCCTCCACTTT; CDR3: CASSLVIGGSSPLHF
J: TRBJ2-7; V: TRBV4-1; D: TRBD2; DNA: TGCGCCAGCAGCCAAGATGTAGCGGGTAGCTCCTACGAGCAGTACTTC; CDR3: CASSQDVAGSSYEQYF
J: TRBJ2-7; V: TRBV11-2; D: .; DNA: TGTGCCAGCAGCCCCACAGTGTCAGCCTACGAGCAGTACTTC; CDR3: CASSPTVSAYEQYF
J: TRBJ2-5; V: TRBV4-1; D: .; DNA: TGCGCCAGCAGCCAACAGGGGGGAGAGACCCAGTACTTC; CDR3: CASSQQGGETQYF
J: TRBJ1-1; V: TRBV5-4; D: .; DNA: TGTGCCAGCAGCTCAGACGGAAACACTGAAGCTTTCTTT; CDR3: CASSSDGNTEAFF
J: TRBJ2-7; V: TRBV19; D: .; DNA: TGTGCCAGTAGTATCGTGGCAGTCTCTACCTACGAGCAGTACTTC; CDR3: CASSIVAVSTYEQYF